The T cell receptor beta chain described here comes from a study of T cell repertoires in cytomegalovirus infection. Overall study context: Selection of CMV epitopes for the study included recently identified HLA-C-restricted and well-studied HLA-B-restricted ones.

This clonotype has just a few counts. Its specificity is unknown. TCRdb re-called the reads with MiXCR, one entry per CDR3 protein. Counted here are hundreds of thousands of distinct CDR3 sequences, roughly 42% occurring once; the ten biggest clones make up 35% to 50%. This CDR3 is 13 amino acids long. V was shortened by 4 bases and J by 5 bases, with 9 bases between the two germline ends. The germline V gene has CDR1 LNHDA and CDR2 SQIVND (reference sequence). This rearrangement joins TRBV19 to TRBJ1-5, with unresolved D. The receptor was derived from a human donor in good health (CMV status not recorded). Some clones in this sample may be carry-over from other donors' samples. The specimen comprised cultured PBMCs, sampled from culture after CMV antigen stimulation. CDR3 DNA: TGTGCCAGTAGTACCACAAGTGATCAGCCCCAGCATTTT. Translating it yields CASSTTSDQPQHF.